This is a list of T cell receptor beta chains from one sample in a study of neurological immune-mediated disorders. TCRdb ran MiXCR on the 5' RACE reads and lists one entry per CDR3 protein. Of approximately 60,000 distinct CDR3 sequences in the sample, more than 3.5% are singletons; the top ten hold 2.5% to 3%. Specimen: PBMCs. The receptors stem from a man aged 50 to 60 with multiple sclerosis. CDR3s include the opening cysteine and the closing phenylalanine or tryptophan. Each record gives: J gene, D gene, V gene, clone size, CDR3 length, CDR3 protein, CDR3 DNA. D genes are given only for firm matches. A clone size is listed for some rows: how often the clone was seen (once, few, many), or a class if it is expanded.

TRBJ2-2 TRBD1 TRBV7-6 many 14 CASSLGTGSGELFF TGTGCCAGCAGCTTAGGGACAGGGTCCGGGGAGCTGTTTTTT
TRBJ2-5 TRBD1 TRBV4-2 many 14 CASSPGTGSFAQYF TGTGCCAGCAGCCCCGGGACAGGGTCCTTTGCCCAGTACTTC
TRBJ2-3 . TRBV7-9 many 12 CASSLSGYTQYF TGTGCCAGCAGCTTGTCGGGGTATACGCAGTATTTT
TRBJ1-2 . TRBV5-1 few 14 CASSRDGSTYGYTF TGCGCCAGCAGCCGGGACGGAAGCACCTATGGCTACACCTTC
TRBJ2-1 . TRBV20-1 many 14 CSGARGSSYNEQFF TGCAGTGGCGCCCGGGGTAGCTCCTACAATGAGCAGTTCTTC
TRBJ2-2 . TRBV4-3 many 15 CASSAGSWNTGELFF TGCGCCAGCAGCGCAGGGTCCTGGAACACCGGGGAGCTGTTTTTT
TRBJ2-2 . TRBV12-3/TRBV12-4 many 14 CASSSMANTGELFF TGTGCCAGCAGTTCGATGGCGAACACCGGGGAGCTGTTTTTT
TRBJ1-1 . TRBV6-5 many 15 CASSRRQGRNTEAFF TGTGCCAGCAGCCGCCGACAAGGGAGGAACACTGAAGCTTTCTTT
TRBJ2-7 . TRBV12-3/TRBV12-4 many 12 CASSLFGDEQYF TGTGCCAGCAGTTTATTCGGGGACGAGCAGTACTTC
TRBJ2-1 TRBD2 TRBV20-1 . 15 CSAGGGALTYNEQFF TGCAGCGCTGGCGGGGGGGCTCTCACCTACAATGAGCAGTTCTTC
TRBJ2-1 . TRBV5-1 many 15 CASSLADSDYNEQFF TGCGCCAGCAGCTTGGCGGACAGCGACTACAATGAGCAGTTCTTC
TRBJ1-1 . TRBV5-1 many 12 CASSLGGFEAFF TGCGCCAGCAGCTTGGGGGGTTTTGAAGCTTTCTTT
TRBJ2-3 . TRBV5-1 many 15 CASSLDPSESDTQYF TGCGCCAGCAGCTTGGATCCTAGCGAGTCAGATACGCAGTATTTT
TRBJ2-5 TRBD2 TRBV5-4 . 15 CASSLVTSGQETQYF TGTGCCAGCAGCTTGGTGACTAGCGGACAAGAGACCCAGTACTTC
TRBJ2-1 . TRBV5-1 many 12 CASSFFRNEQFF TGCGCCAGCAGCTTCTTCCGAAATGAGCAGTTCTTC
TRBJ2-5 . TRBV29-1 many 12 CSGTHLGETQYF TGCAGCGGCACGCACCTGGGTGAGACCCAGTACTTC
TRBJ1-5 . TRBV7-2 many 15 CASSLGGWERQPQHF TGTGCCAGCAGCTTAGGCGGCTGGGAACGACAGCCCCAGCATTTT
TRBJ2-5 TRBD1 TRBV5-1 . 14 CASSVDRGQETQYF TGCGCCAGCAGCGTAGACAGGGGTCAAGAGACCCAGTACTTC
TRBJ1-6 TRBD1 TRBV20-1 many 14 CSARAGTVNSPLHF TGCAGTGCTAGAGCCGGGACAGTTAATTCACCCCTCCACTTT
TRBJ2-3 . TRBV20-1 many 15 CSARVAENLRDTQYF TGCAGTGCTAGAGTAGCAGAGAATCTCAGAGATACGCAGTATTTT
TRBJ2-3 . TRBV7-2 many 13 CASSFAGAPTQYF TGTGCCAGCAGCTTTGCGGGGGCTCCTACGCAGTATTTT
TRBJ2-1 . TRBV7-2 many 12 CASSFTDREQFF TGTGCCAGCAGCTTTACAGATCGGGAGCAGTTCTTC
TRBJ1-6 . TRBV5-1 many 14 CASSLEQLNSPLHF TGCGCCAGCAGCTTGGAACAACTAAATTCACCCCTCCACTTT
TRBJ2-1 . TRBV20-1 many 15 CSAPGPTQSYNEQFF TGCAGTGCCCCGGGACCAACCCAGTCATACAATGAGCAGTTCTTC
TRBJ2-7 . TRBV27 many 15 CASSRRGGMTYEQYF TGTGCCAGCAGTCGTAGGGGGGGGATGACCTACGAGCAGTACTTC
TRBJ2-1 TRBD2 TRBV7-8 many 16 CASSERGLAGINEQFF TGTGCCAGCAGCGAGCGGGGACTAGCGGGGATCAATGAGCAGTTCTTC
TRBJ2-3 . TRBV12-3/TRBV12-4 many 14 CASAAGWSTDTQYF TGTGCCAGCGCGGCGGGGTGGAGCACAGATACGCAGTATTTT
TRBJ2-7 TRBD1 TRBV11-2 . 16 CASSLPDRALAYEQYF TGTGCCAGCAGCTTACCGGACAGGGCCTTAGCCTACGAGCAGTACTTC
TRBJ1-1 . TRBV10-3 many 13 CAISEIPGTEAFF TGTGCCATCAGTGAAATCCCGGGCACTGAAGCTTTCTTT
TRBJ1-5 . TRBV4-1 many 15 CASSQGAGSNQPQHF TGCGCCAGCAGCCAAGGTGCTGGTAGCAATCAGCCCCAGCATTTT
TRBJ2-3 . TRBV7-2 many 16 CASSSKGTRRSDTQYF TGTGCCAGCAGTAGTAAGGGGACACGCCGATCAGATACGCAGTATTTT
TRBJ2-5 . TRBV5-1 many 14 CASSFTRPEETQYF TGCGCCAGCAGCTTCACTAGACCCGAAGAGACCCAGTACTTC
TRBJ2-3 TRBD1 TRBV18 many 16 CASSPRQGAVTDTQYF TGTGCCAGCTCACCCAGGCAGGGGGCAGTCACAGATACGCAGTATTTT
TRBJ1-4 . TRBV5-5 few 16 CASSLVRGSTNDKLFF TGTGCCAGCAGCTTGGTTCGGGGATCCACTAATGACAAACTGTTTTTT
TRBJ2-3 TRBD2 TRBV5-1 . 14 CASSLSSGSDTQYF TGCGCCAGCAGCTTGTCTAGCGGCTCAGATACGCAGTATTTT
TRBJ1-4 . TRBV5-1 many 14 CASSPGPSNEKLFF TGCGCCAGCAGCCCCGGACCGAGTAATGAAAAACTGTTTTTT
TRBJ1-1 . TRBV12-3/TRBV12-4 many 15 CASSLGSPMNTEAFF TGTGCCAGCAGTTTAGGGAGTCCAATGAACACTGAAGCTTTCTTT
TRBJ1-5 . TRBV5-1 many 15 CASSAGEGANQPQHF TGCGCCAGCAGCGCGGGGGAGGGAGCAAATCAGCCCCAGCATTTT
TRBJ2-7 . TRBV5-1 many 14 CASSPGLTSYEQYF TGCGCCAGCAGCCCGGGGCTCACCTCCTACGAGCAGTACTTC
TRBJ1-2 . TRBV18 many 11 CASSPGGGYTF TGTGCCAGCTCACCAGGCGGAGGCTACACCTTC
TRBJ2-5 . TRBV5-1 many 14 CASSRGTFQETQYF TGCGCCAGCAGCCGGGGGACATTCCAAGAGACCCAGTACTTC
TRBJ2-5 . TRBV5-1 many 13 CASSLVLEETQYF TGCGCCAGCAGCTTGGTTCTAGAAGAGACCCAGTACTTC
TRBJ2-5 . TRBV15 many 12 CATSRDSETQYF TGTGCCACCAGCAGAGATTCGGAGACCCAGTACTTC
TRBJ2-1 TRBD2 TRBV7-2 many 16 CASSLVGSGGYNEQFF TGTGCCAGCAGCTTAGTCGGTAGCGGGGGGTACAATGAGCAGTTCTTC
TRBJ2-1 . TRBV15 many 14 CATSREVGENEQFF TGTGCCACCAGCAGAGAGGTGGGGGAGAATGAGCAGTTCTTC
TRBJ1-1 . TRBV7-2 many 15 CASSSNQARRTEAFF TGTGCCAGCAGCTCAAACCAGGCACGTCGGACTGAAGCTTTCTTT
TRBJ1-1 . TRBV5-1 many 14 CASSLGNGVPEAFF TGCGCCAGCAGCTTGGGTAATGGGGTCCCTGAAGCTTTCTTT
TRBJ2-1 TRBD2 TRBV7-8 many 19 CASSLLSGGTLDSYNEQFF TGTGCCAGCAGCTTACTTAGCGGGGGGACCCTTGACTCCTACAATGAGCAGTTCTTC
TRBJ2-5 . TRBV7-3 many 17 CASSLTGGGSPSGTQYF TGTGCCAGCAGCTTAACGGGGGGTGGCTCGCCCTCGGGGACCCAGTACTTC
TRBJ2-1 . TRBV6-4 many 15 CASRPGQGGTDEQFF TGTGCCAGCAGACCCGGCCAGGGGGGTACGGATGAGCAGTTCTTC
TRBJ2-1 . TRBV28 many 12 CASRAELDPSFF TGTGCCAGCAGAGCTGAGCTGGATCCGTCGTTCTTC
TRBJ2-7 . TRBV27 many 13 CASSHGQTYEQYF TGTGCCAGCAGTCATGGACAAACCTACGAGCAGTACTTC
TRBJ1-5 . TRBV5-5 few 14 CASSSPGTNQPQHF TGTGCCAGCAGCTCTCCCGGGACCAATCAGCCCCAGCATTTT